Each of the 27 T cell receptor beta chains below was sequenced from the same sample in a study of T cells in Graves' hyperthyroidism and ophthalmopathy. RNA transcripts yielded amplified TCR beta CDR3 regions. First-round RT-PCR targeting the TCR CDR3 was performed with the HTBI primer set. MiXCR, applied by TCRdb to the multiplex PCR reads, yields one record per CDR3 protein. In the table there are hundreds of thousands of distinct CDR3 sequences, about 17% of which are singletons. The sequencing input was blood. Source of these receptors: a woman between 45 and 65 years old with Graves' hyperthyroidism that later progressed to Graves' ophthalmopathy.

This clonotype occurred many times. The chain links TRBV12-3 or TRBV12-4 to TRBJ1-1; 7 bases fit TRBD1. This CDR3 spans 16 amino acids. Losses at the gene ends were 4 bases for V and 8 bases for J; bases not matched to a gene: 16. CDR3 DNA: TGTGCCAGCAGTTCCGGCCCCGATACGGGGACAGCAGAAGCTTTCTTT. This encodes CASSSGPDTGTAEAFF.

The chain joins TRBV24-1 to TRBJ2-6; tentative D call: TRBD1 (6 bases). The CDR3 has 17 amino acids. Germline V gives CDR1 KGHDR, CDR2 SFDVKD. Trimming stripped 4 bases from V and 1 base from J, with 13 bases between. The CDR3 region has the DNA TGTGCCACCAGTGACCCGACTCAGGGGTCTGGGGCCAACGTCCTGACTTTC. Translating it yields CATSDPTQGSGANVLTF.

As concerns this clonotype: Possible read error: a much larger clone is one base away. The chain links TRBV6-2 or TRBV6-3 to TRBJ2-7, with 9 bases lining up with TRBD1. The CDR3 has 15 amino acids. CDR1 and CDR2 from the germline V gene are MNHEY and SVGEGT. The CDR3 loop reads CGSSSPGQGLYEQYF. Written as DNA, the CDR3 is TGTGGCAGCAGTTCCCCGGGACAGGGTTTGTACGAGCAGTACTTC.

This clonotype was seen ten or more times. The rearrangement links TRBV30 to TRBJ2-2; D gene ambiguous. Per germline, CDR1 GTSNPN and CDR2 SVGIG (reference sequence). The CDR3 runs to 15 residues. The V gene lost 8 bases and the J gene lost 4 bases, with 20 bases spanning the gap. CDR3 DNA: TGTGCCCTGACTCCCATAGCCCGGGTCACCGGGGAGCTGTTTTTT. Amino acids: CALTPIARVTGELFF.

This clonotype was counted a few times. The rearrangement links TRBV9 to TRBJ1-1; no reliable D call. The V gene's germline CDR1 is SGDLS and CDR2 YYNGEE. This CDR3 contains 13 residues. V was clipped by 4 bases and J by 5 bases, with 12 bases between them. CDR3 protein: CASSTMDETEAFF. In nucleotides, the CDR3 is TGTGCCAGCAGCACAATGGACGAAACTGAAGCTTTCTTT.

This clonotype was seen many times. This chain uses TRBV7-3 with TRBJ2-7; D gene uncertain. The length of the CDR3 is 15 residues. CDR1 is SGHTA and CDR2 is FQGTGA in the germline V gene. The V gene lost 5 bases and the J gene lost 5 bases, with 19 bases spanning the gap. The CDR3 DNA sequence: TGTGCCAGCAGCCCCGAAAGGGTACGGGTTAACGAGCAGTACTTC. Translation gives CASSPERVRVNEQYF.

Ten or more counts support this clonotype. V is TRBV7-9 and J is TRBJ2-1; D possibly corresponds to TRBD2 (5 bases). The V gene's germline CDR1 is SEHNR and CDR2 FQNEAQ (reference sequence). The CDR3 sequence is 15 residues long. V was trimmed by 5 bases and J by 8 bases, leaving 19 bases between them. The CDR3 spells CASSQEWSSRYEQFF. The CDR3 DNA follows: TGTGCCAGCAGCCAAGAGTGGTCTAGCAGGTATGAGCAGTTCTTC.

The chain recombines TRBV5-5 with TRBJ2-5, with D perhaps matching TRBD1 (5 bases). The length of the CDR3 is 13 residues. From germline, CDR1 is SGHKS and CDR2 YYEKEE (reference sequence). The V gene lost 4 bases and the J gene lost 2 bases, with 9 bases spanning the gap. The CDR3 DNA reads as TGTGCCAGCAGCGACAGAATTCAAGAGACCCAGTACTTC. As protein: CASSDRIQETQYF.

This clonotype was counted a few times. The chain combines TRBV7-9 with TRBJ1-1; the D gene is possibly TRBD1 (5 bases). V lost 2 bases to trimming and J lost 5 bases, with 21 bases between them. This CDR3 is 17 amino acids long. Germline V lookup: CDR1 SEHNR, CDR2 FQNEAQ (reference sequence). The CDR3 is CASSLLRGLGGVTEAFF. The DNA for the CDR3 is TGTGCCAGCAGCTTATTGAGGGGTCTGGGGGGTGTTACTGAAGCTTTCTTT.

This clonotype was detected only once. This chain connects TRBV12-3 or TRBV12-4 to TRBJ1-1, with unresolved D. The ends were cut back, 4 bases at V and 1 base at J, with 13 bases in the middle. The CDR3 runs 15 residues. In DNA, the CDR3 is TGTGCCAGCAGTTCCACTACCCCCCGGAACACTGAAGCTTTCTTT. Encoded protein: CASSSTTPRNTEAFF.

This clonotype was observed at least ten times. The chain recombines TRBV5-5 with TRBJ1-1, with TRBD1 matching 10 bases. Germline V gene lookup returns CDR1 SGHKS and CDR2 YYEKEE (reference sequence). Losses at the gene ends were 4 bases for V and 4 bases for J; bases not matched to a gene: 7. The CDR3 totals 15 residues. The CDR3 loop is CASSPRQGAATEAFF. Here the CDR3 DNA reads TGTGCCAGCAGCCCCAGACAGGGGGCCGCCACTGAAGCTTTCTTT.

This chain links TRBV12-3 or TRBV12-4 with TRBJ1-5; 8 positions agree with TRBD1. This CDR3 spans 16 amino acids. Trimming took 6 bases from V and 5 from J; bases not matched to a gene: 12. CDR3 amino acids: CASRTTGTGVDQPQHF. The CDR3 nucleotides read TGTGCCAGCAGGACTACCGGGACAGGTGTTGATCAGCCCCAGCATTTT.

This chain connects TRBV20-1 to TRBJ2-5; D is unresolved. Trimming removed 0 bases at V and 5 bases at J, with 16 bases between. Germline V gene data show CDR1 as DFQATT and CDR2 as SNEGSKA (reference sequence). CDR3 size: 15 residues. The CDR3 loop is CSARDHRAARETQYF. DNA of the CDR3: TGCAGTGCTAGAGATCACCGGGCAGCTCGGGAGACCCAGTACTTC.

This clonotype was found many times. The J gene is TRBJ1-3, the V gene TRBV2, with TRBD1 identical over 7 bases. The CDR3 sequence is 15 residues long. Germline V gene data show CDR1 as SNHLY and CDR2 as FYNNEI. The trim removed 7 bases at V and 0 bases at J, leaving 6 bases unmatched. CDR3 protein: CASTPGQFSGNTIYF. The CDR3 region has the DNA TGTGCCAGCACTCCGGGACAGTTCTCTGGAAACACCATATATTTT.

The CDR3 here is CASSYSPGSGNTIYF. Here the CDR3 DNA reads TGTGCCAGCAGTTACTCGCCCGGGTCCGGAAACACCATATATTTT. The V and J genes are TRBV6-5 and TRBJ1-3; no reliable D call. The V end lost 0 bases, the J end lost 4 bases, and 10 bases lay between the germline ends. The CDR3 spans 15 residues. The germline CDR1 and CDR2 sequences are MNHEY and SVGAGI.

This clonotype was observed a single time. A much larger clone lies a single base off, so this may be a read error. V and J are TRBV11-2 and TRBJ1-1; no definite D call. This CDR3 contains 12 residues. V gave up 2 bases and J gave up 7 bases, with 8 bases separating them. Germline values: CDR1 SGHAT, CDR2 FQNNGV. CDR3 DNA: TGTGCCAGCAGCTTAAGTGGGGTTGAAGCTTTCTTT. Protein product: CASSLSGVEAFF.

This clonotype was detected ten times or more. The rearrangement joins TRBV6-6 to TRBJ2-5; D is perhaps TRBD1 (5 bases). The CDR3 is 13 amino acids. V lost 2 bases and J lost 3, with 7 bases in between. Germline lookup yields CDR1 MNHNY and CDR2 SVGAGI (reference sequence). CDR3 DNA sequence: TGTGCCAGCAGTTACCCAGGGAAAGAGACCCAGTACTTC. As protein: CASSYPGKETQYF.

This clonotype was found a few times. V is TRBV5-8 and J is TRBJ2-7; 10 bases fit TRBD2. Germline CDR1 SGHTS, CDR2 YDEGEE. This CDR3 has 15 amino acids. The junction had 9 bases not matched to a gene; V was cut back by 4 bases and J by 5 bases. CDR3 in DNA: TGTGCCAGCAGCGCTAGCGGGGGAAGACTCGACGAGCAGTACTTC. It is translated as CASSASGGRLDEQYF.

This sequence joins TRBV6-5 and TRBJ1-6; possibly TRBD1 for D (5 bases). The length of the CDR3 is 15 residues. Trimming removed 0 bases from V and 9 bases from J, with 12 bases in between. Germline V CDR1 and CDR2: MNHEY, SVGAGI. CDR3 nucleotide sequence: TGTGCCAGCAGTTACTCAGGGGCCTCACGTTCACCCCTCCACTTT. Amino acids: CASSYSGASRSPLHF.

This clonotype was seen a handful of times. CDR3 amino acids: CASSWGLAGVSRETQYF. In DNA form, the CDR3 reads TGCGCCAGCAGCTGGGGACTAGCGGGGGTTTCGAGGGAGACCCAGTACTTC. The chain couples TRBV5-1 to TRBJ2-5, with 14 bases identical to TRBD2. Germline V gene sequence: CDR1 SGHRS, CDR2 YFSETQ. V lost 3 bases to trimming and J lost 5 bases; unmatched junction nucleotides: 9. The CDR3 runs to 17 residues.

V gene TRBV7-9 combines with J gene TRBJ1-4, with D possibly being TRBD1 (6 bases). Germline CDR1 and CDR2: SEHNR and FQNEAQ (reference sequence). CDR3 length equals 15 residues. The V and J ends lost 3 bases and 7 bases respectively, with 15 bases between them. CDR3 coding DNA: TGTGCCAGCAGCTTTGGGCAGGGGATTGGTGAAAAACTGTTTTTT. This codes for CASSFGQGIGEKLFF.

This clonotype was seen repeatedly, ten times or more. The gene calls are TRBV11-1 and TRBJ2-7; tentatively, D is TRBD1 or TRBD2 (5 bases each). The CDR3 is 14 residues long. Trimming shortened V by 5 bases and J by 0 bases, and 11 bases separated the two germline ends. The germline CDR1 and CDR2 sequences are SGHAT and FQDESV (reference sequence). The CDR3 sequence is CASSSPGTSYEQYF. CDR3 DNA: TGTGCCAGCAGCAGTCCCGGGACCTCCTACGAGCAGTACTTC.

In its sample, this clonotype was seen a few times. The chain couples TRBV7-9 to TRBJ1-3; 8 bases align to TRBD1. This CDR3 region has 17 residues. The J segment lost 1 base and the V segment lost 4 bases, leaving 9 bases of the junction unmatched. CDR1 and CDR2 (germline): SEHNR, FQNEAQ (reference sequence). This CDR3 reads CASSSPGQGRSGNTIYF. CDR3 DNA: TGTGCCAGCAGCTCCCCTGGACAGGGTCGATCTGGAAACACCATATATTTT.

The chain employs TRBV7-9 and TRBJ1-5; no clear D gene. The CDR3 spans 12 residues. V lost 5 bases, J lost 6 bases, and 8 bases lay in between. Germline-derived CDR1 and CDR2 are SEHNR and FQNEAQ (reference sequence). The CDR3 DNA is TGTGCCAGCAGCCGGCATGGTCAGCCCCAGCATTTT. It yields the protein CASSRHGQPQHF.

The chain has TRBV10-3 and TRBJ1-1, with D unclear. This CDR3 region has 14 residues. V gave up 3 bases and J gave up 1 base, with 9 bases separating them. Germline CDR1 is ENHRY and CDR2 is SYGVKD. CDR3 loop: CAISDRQANTEAFF. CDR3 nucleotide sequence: TGTGCCATCAGTGACAGGCAGGCGAACACTGAAGCTTTCTTT.

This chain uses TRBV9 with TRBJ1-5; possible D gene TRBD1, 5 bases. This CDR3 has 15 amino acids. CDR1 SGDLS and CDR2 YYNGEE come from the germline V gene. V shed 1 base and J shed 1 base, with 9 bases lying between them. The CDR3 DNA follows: TGTGCCAGCAGCGTAACGGGGGTGAGCAATCAGCCCCAGCATTTT. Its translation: CASSVTGVSNQPQHF.

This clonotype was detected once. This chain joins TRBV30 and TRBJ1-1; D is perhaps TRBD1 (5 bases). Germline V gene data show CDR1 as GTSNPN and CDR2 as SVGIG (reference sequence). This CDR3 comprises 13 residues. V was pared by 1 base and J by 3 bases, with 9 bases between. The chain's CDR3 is CAWSATVHTEAFF. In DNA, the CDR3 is TGTGCCTGGAGTGCGACAGTTCACACTGAAGCTTTCTTT.